These 23 T cell receptor beta chains share one sample of origin, sequenced in a study of cytomegalovirus exposure and HLA in healthy donors. PCR primers comprised 60 Vbeta and 13 Jbeta primers. Repertoires were generated with immunoSEQ multiplex PCR, while TCRdb's copy carries only in-frame clones and drops some. Among 250,000 to 350,000 clones listed, about nine tenths were seen once. Sequencing used PBMCs. The receptors stem from a middle-aged man in good health and CMV-seropositive.

In DNA form, the CDR3 reads TGCGCCAGCAGCCAAGGCTTAGCGGGCCTCTCCTACAATGAGCAGTTCTTC. This gives the protein CASSQGLAGLSYNEQFF. The V call is TRBV4-1, the J call TRBJ2-1; the match to TRBD2 covers 7 bases. This CDR3 has 17 residues. Germline CDR1 and CDR2: MGHRA and YSYEKL. J gave up 0 bases and V 1 base, and 6 bases lay outside the gene matches.

The chain has TRBV5-4 and TRBJ2-1; 9 nucleotides match TRBD1. Trimming took 0 bases from V and 14 from J; bases not matched to a gene: 9. CDR3 length: 14 residues. The germline CDR1 and CDR2 sequences are SGHNT and YYREEE (reference sequence). CDR3 protein: CASSLESRGTGKFF. The CDR3 DNA reads as TGTGCCAGCAGCTTGGAGTCCCGCGGGACAGGGAAGTTCTTC.

There are a few counts of this clone. This rearrangement joins TRBV7-6 to TRBJ1-1; 7 bases align to TRBD1. CDR3 size: 13 residues. V dropped 5 bases and J dropped 6; count of bases not matched to a gene: 6. Germline values: CDR1 SGHVS, CDR2 FNYEAQ. This chain's CDR3 is CASSPTGPSEAFF. In nucleotides, the CDR3 is TGTGCCAGCAGCCCGACAGGGCCATCTGAAGCTTTCTTT. The full variable domain, completed using reference TRBV7-6 and TRBJ1-1, is GAGVSQSPRYKVTKRGQDVALRCDPISGHVSLYWYRQALGQGPEFLTYFNYEAQQDKSGLPNDRFSAERPEGSISTLTIQRTEQRDSAMYRCASSPTGPSEAFFGQGTRLTVV.

This clone has more than one count but fewer than ten. The rearrangement joins TRBV4-1 to TRBJ2-7; D unresolved. The V and J ends lost 2 bases and 3 bases respectively, with 11 bases between them. This CDR3 is built from 14 residues. In germline, CDR1 is MGHRA, CDR2 YSYEKL. CDR3 coding DNA: TGCGCCAGCAGCCAACACCGTCCGAGCTACGAGCAGTACTTC. Translation: CASSQHRPSYEQYF.

The chain carries TRBV6-5 and TRBJ2-1, with 10 bases identical to TRBD1. In germline, CDR1 is MNHEY, CDR2 SVGAGI. The CDR3 contains 15 residues. J lost 4 bases, V lost 4 bases, and 4 bases had no gene match. CDR3 DNA: TGTGCCAGCAGTTCGGACAGGGGGGAATACAATGAGCAGTTCTTC. This sequence encodes CASSSDRGEYNEQFF.

The chain has TRBV13 and TRBJ2-7; 7 positions match TRBD1. CDR1 is PRHDT and CDR2 is FYEKMQ in the germline V gene (reference sequence). The junction had 12 bases not matched to a gene; V was cut back by 5 bases and J by 5 bases. The CDR3 is made up of 15 amino acids. The CDR3 DNA sequence: TGTGCCAGCAGCGACCGCAACGAGGGGGCAAACGAGCAGTACTTC. As protein: CASSDRNEGANEQYF.

The CDR3 loop is CASSYEAVSGNTIYF. The CDR3 nucleotides read TGTGCCAGCAGTTACGAGGCAGTCTCTGGAAACACCATATATTTT. The V and J genes are TRBV6-5 and TRBJ1-3; no firm D call. Trimming stripped 2 bases from V and 0 bases from J, with 8 bases between. The V gene's germline CDR1 is MNHEY and CDR2 SVGAGI. The CDR3 contains 15 residues.

The V and J genes are TRBV29-1 and TRBJ2-5, with D possibly matching TRBD1 (5 bases). Trimming pared 0 bases from V and 2 bases from J, leaving 10 bases between. Per the germline V gene, CDR1 is SQVTM and CDR2 is ANQGSEA. This CDR3 comprises 14 residues. The DNA of the CDR3 is TGCAGCGTTGAAGACAGACAGTATCAAGAGACCCAGTACTTC. It is translated as CSVEDRQYQETQYF.

V gene TRBV7-9 combines with J gene TRBJ1-3, with a possible D match to TRBD1 (6 bases). This CDR3 comprises 15 residues. The ends were cut back, 5 bases at V and 4 bases at J, with 15 bases in the middle. Per the germline V gene, CDR1 is SEHNR and CDR2 is FQNEAQ (reference sequence). CDR3 DNA: TGTGCCAGCAGCGACGGACAGTTACCAGGAAACACCATATATTTT. It codes for CASSDGQLPGNTIYF.

The V gene is TRBV27, the J gene TRBJ2-7, with D perhaps matching TRBD2 (6 bases). The CDR3 covers 13 residues. Looked up from germline, CDR1 is MNHEY and CDR2 is SMNVEV (reference sequence). Trimming pared 5 bases from V and 1 base from J, leaving 9 bases between. DNA of the CDR3: TGTGCCAGCAGTGGGGGACTTTCCTACGAGCAGTACTTC. It translates to CASSGGLSYEQYF.

V and J are TRBV25-1 and TRBJ1-1; 9 positions agree with TRBD1. In germline, CDR1 is MGHDK, CDR2 SYGVNS. This CDR3 contains 14 residues. V shed 6 bases, J shed 5 bases, and the junction held 7 bases outside the gene matches. The CDR3 loop reads CASREDRGYTEAFF. The DNA for the CDR3 is TGTGCCAGCAGGGAGGACAGGGGTTATACTGAAGCTTTCTTT.

The chain employs TRBV7-9 and TRBJ1-2, with a possible D match to TRBD1 (6 bases). The ends were cut back, 5 bases at V and 2 bases at J, with 18 bases in the middle. This CDR3 is built from 16 residues. The germline V gene encodes CDR1 SEHNR and CDR2 FQNEAQ (reference sequence). Here the CDR3 DNA reads TGTGCCAGCAGCCCCGGGGCAGGGGACGGCAACTATGGCTACACCTTC. Its protein is CASSPGAGDGNYGYTF. The complete variable domain, with remaining parts taken from reference TRBV7-9 and TRBJ1-2, reads DTGVSQNPRHKITKRGQNVTFRCDPISEHNRLYWYRQTLGQGPEFLTYFQNEAQLEKSRLLSDRFSAERPKGSFSTLEIQRTEQGDSAMYLCASSPGAGDGNYGYTFGSGTRLTVV.

This clone was counted a few times. The genes are TRBV4-3 and TRBJ2-6; tentative D call: TRBD2 (6 bases). Germline lookup yields CDR1 LGHNA and CDR2 YSLEER. V was pared by 5 bases and J by 1 base, with 21 bases between. This CDR3 contains 19 residues. CDR3 in DNA: TGCGCCAGCAGCAGGATCTTGCAGGGAGGAAGATCTGGGGCCAACGTCCTGACTTTC. Its protein is CASSRILQGGRSGANVLTF.

V and J are TRBV5-1 and TRBJ2-7; 8 bases agree with TRBD1. Germline CDR1 reads SGHRS; CDR2 reads YFSETQ. There are 13 residues in the CDR3. Trimming took 5 bases from V and 4 from J; bases not matched to a gene: 5. The CDR3 sequence: CASSSGQEYEQYF. The CDR3 bases are TGCGCCAGCAGTTCGGGACAGGAGTACGAGCAGTACTTC.

V and J are TRBV15 and TRBJ1-4, with TRBD1 matching 8 bases. J lost 15 bases, V lost 0 bases, and 3 bases had no gene match. The CDR3 contains 12 residues. The germline CDR1 and CDR2 sequences are LNHNV and YYDKDF (reference sequence). CDR3 protein: CATSRDPTGVFF. CDR3 in DNA: TGTGCCACCAGCAGAGATCCGACAGGGGTGTTTTTT.

CDR3 DNA sequence: TGCAGCGTTGATGGGACAGGGGAATCCTACGAGCAGTACTTC. Its translation is CSVDGTGESYEQYF. This chain connects TRBV29-1 to TRBJ2-7; 10 bases map to TRBD1. The CDR3 has 14 amino acids. Looked up from germline, CDR1 is SQVTM and CDR2 is ANQGSEA. After removal of 3 bases from V and 1 base from J, the junction contained 3 bases not matched to a gene.

The chain uses TRBV9 and TRBJ2-1, with TRBD2 as a possible D gene (6 bases). Trimming shortened V by 3 bases and J by 13 bases, and 17 bases separated the two germline ends. Germline-derived CDR1 and CDR2 are SGDLS and YYNGEE. The CDR3 is 13 residues long. CDR3 DNA sequence: TGTGCCAGCAGCGCGTCACCGGGACTCCTCCAGTTCTTC. As protein: CASSASPGLLQFF.

The chain combines TRBV5-4 with TRBJ2-3, with TRBD1 as a possible D gene (5 bases). Germline V gives CDR1 SGHNT, CDR2 YYREEE (reference sequence). The CDR3 has 15 residues. V was pared by 0 bases and J by 1 base, with 9 bases between. The CDR3 protein is CASSLVGLGTDTQYF. The CDR3 DNA is TGTGCCAGCAGCTTGGTGGGGCTAGGCACAGATACGCAGTATTTT.

The chain joins TRBV6-5 to TRBJ1-5; a weak D match, TRBD1 (5 bases). V was pared by 4 bases and J by 1 base, with 8 bases between. The CDR3 is made up of 14 amino acids. Germline V lookup: CDR1 MNHEY, CDR2 SVGAGI. The CDR3 nucleotides are TGTGCCAGCAGTTCGACAGCAAGCAATCAGCCCCAGCATTTT. This encodes CASSSTASNQPQHF.

V and J are TRBV4-1 and TRBJ2-1; 9 bases line up with TRBD1. V shed 4 bases and J 3 bases; nucleotides not matched to a gene: 7. CDR1 MGHRA and CDR2 YSYEKL come from the germline V gene. This CDR3 is 16 amino acids long. The CDR3 nucleotides are TGCGCCAGCAGCCGAGGTTGGGGACAGGGCTACAATGAGCAGTTCTTC. It translates to CASSRGWGQGYNEQFF.

V and J are TRBV5-1 and TRBJ1-1, with 9 bases fitting TRBD1. Trimming cost V 4 bases and J 4 bases; bases outside gene matches: 17. This CDR3 spans 18 amino acids. Germline loops: CDR1 SGHRS, CDR2 YFSETQ. CDR3 DNA: TGCGCCAGCAGCCCCCGTTCCGGGACAGGGTGGACGGGCACTGAAGCTTTCTTT. It codes for CASSPRSGTGWTGTEAFF.

The J gene is TRBJ2-1, the V gene TRBV7-3, with 16 bases fitting TRBD2. CDR1 and CDR2 from the germline V gene are SGHTA and FQGTGA. The V segment lost 0 bases and the J segment 8 bases; nucleotides outside the gene matches: 10. The CDR3 loop spans 19 amino acids. CDR3 protein: CASSLTRQGLAGGPHEQFF. The CDR3 bases are TGTGCCAGCAGCTTAACCCGACAGGGACTAGCGGGAGGGCCCCATGAGCAGTTCTTC.

V gene TRBV30 combines with J gene TRBJ1-1; D call uncertain. Germline V gene data show CDR1 as GTSNPN and CDR2 as SVGIG (reference sequence). Trimming shortened V by 0 bases and J by 8 bases, and 19 bases separated the two germline ends. The CDR3 consists of 15 residues. The CDR3 DNA sequence: TGTGCCTGGAGTGTCAAAGTTGCGTTAACGCGAGAAGCTTTCTTT. Residues: CAWSVKVALTREAFF.